The 26 T cell receptor beta chains below all came from one sample that was sequenced in a study of T-cell reconstitution after alpha-beta-depleted transplantation in children. The library targeted TCRbeta and was prepared with unique molecular identifiers. One entry per CDR3 protein results from TCRdb running MiXCR on the PCR reads. The sample has some 200,000 distinct CDR3 sequences, approximately 15% seen once. Specimen: PBMCs from the stem cell graft donor, collected from the stem cell graft. The receptors here all came from a human donor who donated a stem cell graft to a child with acute lymphoblastic leukemia.

This clonotype has at least ten counts. The chain combines TRBV5-6 with TRBJ2-1; D is perhaps TRBD1 (5 bases). CDR1 and CDR2 from the germline V gene are SGHDT and YYEEEE. The CDR3 extends over 18 amino acids. V lost 0 bases to trimming and J lost 1 base, with 17 bases between them. The CDR3 DNA reads as TGTGCCAGCAGCTTGGTTGGGGCCACACGCCCATCCTACAATGAGCAGTTCTTC. Protein sequence: CASSLVGATRPSYNEQFF.

This clonotype was recorded only once. This chain uses TRBV10-3 with TRBJ2-7, with 8 bases aligning to TRBD1. There are 12 residues in the CDR3. Germline values: CDR1 ENHRY, CDR2 SYGVKD. The trim removed 7 bases at V and 3 bases at J, leaving 2 bases unmatched. The CDR3 nucleotides are TGTGCCATCACCGGACAGGGCTACGAGCAGTACTTC. The encoded protein is CAITGQGYEQYF.

This clonotype has at least ten counts. The chain combines TRBV5-1 with TRBJ2-2, with TRBD2 identical over 11 bases. Germline lookup yields CDR1 SGHRS and CDR2 YFSETQ. The CDR3 is made up of 15 amino acids. V trimming: 1 base; J trimming: 4 bases; junction bases outside the gene matches: 0. The CDR3 DNA reads TGCGCCAGCAGCTTGCTAGCGGGAGGCACCGGGGAGCTGTTTTTT. It specifies CASSLLAGGTGELFF.

This clonotype is a singleton in its sample. This could be a read error, since a much larger clone is one nucleotide away. The J gene is TRBJ2-7, the V gene TRBV12-3 or TRBV12-4; TRBD2 matches 10 bases. V was pared by 7 bases and J by 3 bases, with 9 bases of the junction left unmatched. The CDR3 sequence is 15 residues long. This CDR3 reads CASTGGLADDYEQYF. CDR3 nucleotides: TGTGCCAGCACCGGCGGACTAGCGGACGACTACGAGCAGTACTTC.

This clonotype was detected many times. This chain connects TRBV20-1 to TRBJ2-7, with unresolved D. CDR3 length: 12 residues. Germline V gene data show CDR1 as DFQATT and CDR2 as SNEGSKA (reference sequence). The germline V and J ends were trimmed by 0 bases and 3 bases, with 6 bases remaining between them. The CDR3 protein is CSARDQLYEQYF. The CDR3 DNA sequence: TGCAGTGCTAGAGATCAGCTCTACGAGCAGTACTTC.

In its sample, this clonotype was seen many times. The chain has TRBV25-1 and TRBJ2-3; no firm D call. The ends were cut back, 2 bases at V and 1 base at J, with 1 base in the middle. The CDR3 length is 12 residues. Germline values: CDR1 MGHDK, CDR2 SYGVNS. The CDR3 protein is CASSEGTDTQYF. Here the CDR3 DNA reads TGTGCCAGCAGTGAAGGCACAGATACGCAGTATTTT.

Many counts were recorded for this clonotype. The chain combines TRBV29-1 with TRBJ2-1; 7 nucleotides line up with TRBD2. The V segment lost 3 bases and the J segment 9 bases; nucleotides outside the gene matches: 8. The CDR3 loop spans 13 amino acids. CDR1 is SQVTM and CDR2 is ANQGSEA in the germline V gene. The CDR3 region has the DNA TGCAGCGTTGAGGTTCGACTAGCAGGTGAGCAGTTCTTC. It is translated as CSVEVRLAGEQFF.

This clonotype was counted many times. CDR3 in amino acids: CSVVRGPTAYEQYF. The CDR3 region has the DNA TGCAGCGTTGTAAGGGGGCCTACAGCCTACGAGCAGTACTTC. The rearrangement joins TRBV29-1 to TRBJ2-7; 7 bases fit TRBD1. This CDR3 contains 14 residues. The ends lost 4 bases at V and 2 bases at J; junction bases unmatched: 8. Germline loops: CDR1 SQVTM, CDR2 ANQGSEA.

This clonotype was counted many times. CDR3 sequence (DNA): TGCAGTGCTGAGGGCGGTATCGAGCAGTACTTC. The encoded protein is CSAEGGIEQYF. The genes are TRBV20-1 and TRBJ2-7, with D possibly matching TRBD2 (5 bases). The V gene lost 5 bases and the J gene lost 6 bases, with 11 bases spanning the gap. There are 11 residues in the CDR3. CDR1 and CDR2 from the germline V gene are DFQATT and SNEGSKA (reference sequence).

This clonotype was picked up many times. V and J are TRBV6-5 and TRBJ2-5; 10 bases are a match to TRBD2. The CDR3 sequence is 15 residues long. Germline CDR1 and CDR2: MNHEY and SVGAGI. The J segment lost 4 bases and the V segment lost 10 bases, leaving 12 bases of the junction unmatched. The CDR3 nucleotides are TGTGCCACCCTCAAGCGGCAGCGGGAGGGAGAGACCCAGTACTTC. Protein sequence: CATLKRQREGETQYF.

In this sample, this clonotype turned up many times. V gene TRBV2 combines with J gene TRBJ2-1; possible D gene TRBD2, 5 bases. With 4 bases removed from V and 4 bases from J, the gap between germline ends came to 14 bases. The CDR3 totals 15 residues. Germline V gene lookup returns CDR1 SNHLY and CDR2 FYNNEI. CDR3 DNA sequence: TGTGCCAGCAGTGCAGCGCGGGCGGTTTACAATGAGCAGTTCTTC. Protein product: CASSAARAVYNEQFF.

This clonotype was seen ten or more times. V is TRBV20-1 and J is TRBJ2-1, with 11 nucleotides matching TRBD2. This CDR3 comprises 16 residues. The germline CDR1 and CDR2 sequences are DFQATT and SNEGSKA (reference sequence). Unmatched junction bases numbered 5, after V lost 3 bases and J lost 1 base. The CDR3 region has the DNA TGCAGTGCTAGCGGTCCTAGCGGGAGGTCCTACAATGAGCAGTTCTTC. Translating it yields CSASGPSGRSYNEQFF.

This clonotype was seen repeatedly, ten times or more. The chain has TRBV27 and TRBJ2-7; weak D call: TRBD1 (6 bases). Germline V gives CDR1 MNHEY, CDR2 SMNVEV (reference sequence). V dropped 5 bases and J dropped 2 bases, with 19 bases sitting between them. CDR3 size: 16 residues. CDR3 sequence reads: CASSPSTGSKPYEQYF. The CDR3 nucleotides are TGTGCCAGCAGTCCATCGACAGGATCTAAACCCTACGAGCAGTACTTC.

In its sample, this clonotype was seen many times. The V and J genes are TRBV20-1 and TRBJ1-1; perhaps TRBD1 as D (5 bases). The CDR3 extends over 15 amino acids. V was trimmed by 6 bases and J by 0 bases, leaving 17 bases between them. Germline CDR1 DFQATT, CDR2 SNEGSKA (reference sequence). For the CDR3, the DNA is TGCAGTGCCAGATTCTCCGGGACGGTGAACACTGAAGCTTTCTTT. It is translated as CSARFSGTVNTEAFF.

In its sample, this clonotype was seen a few times. The chain employs TRBV11-2 and TRBJ2-7; 8 bases agree with TRBD1. V lost 4 bases, J lost 3 bases, and 5 bases stayed unmatched. The length of the CDR3 is 14 residues. Germline CDR1 is SGHAT and CDR2 is FQNNGV. CDR3 sequence: CASSSTGGFYEQYF. DNA for the CDR3: TGTGCCAGCAGCTCAACAGGGGGGTTCTACGAGCAGTACTTC.

This clonotype was detected many times. CDR3 sequence: CASSVDSYNSPLHF. The CDR3 DNA is TGCGCCAGCAGCGTGGACAGCTACAATTCACCCCTCCACTTT. The V and J genes are TRBV5-1 and TRBJ1-6, with a possible D match to TRBD1 (6 bases). This CDR3 spans 14 amino acids. Trimming removed 4 bases from V and 7 bases from J, with 12 bases in between. Germline assignment: CDR1 SGHRS and CDR2 YFSETQ.

This clonotype has at least ten counts. This CDR3 reads CASSYGGRANEQFF. The CDR3 DNA sequence: TGTGCCAGCAGTTATGGCGGGAGGGCGAATGAGCAGTTCTTC. The chain has TRBV6-2 or TRBV6-3 and TRBJ2-1, with 9 positions matching TRBD2. CDR1 and CDR2 (germline): MNHEY, SVGEGT. This CDR3 is 14 amino acids long. The V gene end was trimmed by 3 bases and the J gene end by 7 bases; junction bases not matched to a gene: 4.

This chain links TRBV12-3 or TRBV12-4 with TRBJ1-2; 9 nucleotides agree with TRBD1. The V segment lost 7 bases and the J segment 8 bases; nucleotides outside the gene matches: 8. This CDR3 comprises 13 residues. The CDR3: CASKGTGRYGYTF. The DNA for the CDR3 is TGTGCCAGCAAGGGGACAGGGCGGTACGGCTACACCTTC.

This clonotype was observed at least ten times. The chain links TRBV3-1 to TRBJ1-1, with D uncertain. V was clipped by 4 bases and J by 4 bases, with 16 bases between them. The germline V gene encodes CDR1 LGHDT and CDR2 YNNKEL (reference sequence). CDR3 length equals 15 residues. The CDR3 loop is CASSRPSRRATEAFF. The CDR3 DNA sequence: TGTGCCAGCAGCCGACCCTCGAGGAGGGCCACTGAAGCTTTCTTT.

For this clonotype: This may be a read error, as it is one base from a much larger clone. CDR3 bases: TGTGCCAGCAGTTCGGGACTAGCCCCCAATGAGAAGTTCTTC. It specifies CASSSGLAPNEKFF. The chain recombines TRBV27 with TRBJ2-1; 9 nucleotides line up with TRBD2. Germline lookup yields CDR1 MNHEY and CDR2 SMNVEV (reference sequence). The CDR3 is 14 amino acids.

This clonotype has a count of ten or more. This chain joins TRBV5-1 and TRBJ2-1; D is unresolved. Germline-derived CDR1 and CDR2 are SGHRS and YFSETQ. The ends were cut back, 2 bases at V and 5 bases at J, with 8 bases in the middle. This CDR3 is built from 13 residues. The CDR3 loop reads CASSLPANNEQFF. CDR3 sequence (DNA): TGCGCCAGCAGCTTACCCGCGAACAATGAGCAGTTCTTC.

This clonotype was seen many times. V and J are TRBV5-5 and TRBJ2-1, with 15 bases lining up with TRBD2. Germline V gene sequence: CDR1 SGHKS, CDR2 YYEKEE (reference sequence). The CDR3 loop spans 14 amino acids. V shed 0 bases, J shed 15 bases, and the junction held 4 bases outside the gene matches. The CDR3 sequence: CASSLEGLAGGRFF. CDR3 in DNA: TGTGCCAGCAGCTTGGAGGGACTAGCGGGAGGTCGGTTCTTC.

This clonotype showed up many times. V usage is TRBV7-9 and J usage is TRBJ2-7; the D gene is possibly TRBD2 (5 bases). V was trimmed by 2 bases and J by 4 bases, leaving 6 bases between them. Germline-derived CDR1 and CDR2 are SEHNR and FQNEAQ (reference sequence). The length of the CDR3 is 12 residues. DNA for the CDR3: TGTGCCAGCAGCTTACCGGGGTACGAGCAGTACTTC. Its protein product is CASSLPGYEQYF.

This clonotype showed up many times. The chain couples TRBV6-5 to TRBJ1-2, with 10 bases matching TRBD1. The V and J ends lost 1 base and 4 bases, in that order; junction bases with no gene match: 3. Germline V gene data show CDR1 as MNHEY and CDR2 as SVGAGI. This CDR3 has 15 amino acids. The CDR3 DNA reads as TGTGCCAGCAGTTACTACCGGACAGGGGGCTATGGCTACACCTTC. Its translation: CASSYYRTGGYGYTF.

In this sample, this clonotype turned up many times. The chain employs TRBV7-6 and TRBJ2-2; 8 nucleotides align to TRBD2. CDR3 length equals 15 residues. Per the germline V gene, CDR1 is SGHVS and CDR2 is FNYEAQ. Germline trimming cut 0 bases from V and 8 bases from J; bases unmatched to any gene: 5. CDR3 DNA sequence: TGTGCCAGCAGCTTAGCCCTAGCGGGCGGTGGGGAGCTGTTTTTT. Its protein product is CASSLALAGGGELFF.

This clonotype was seen only a few times. The rearrangement joins TRBV20-1 to TRBJ2-1; maybe TRBD2 (6 bases). Trimming left V 3 bases short and J 4 bases short, with 7 bases between. The CDR3 sequence is 12 residues long. Germline V gives CDR1 DFQATT, CDR2 SNEGSKA (reference sequence). CDR3 amino acids: CSARGLYNEQFF. The CDR3 region has the DNA TGCAGTGCTAGGGGACTTTACAATGAGCAGTTCTTC.